The present T cell receptor (beta chain) was sequenced within a study of shared clonotypes between healthy human individuals. Overall study: Researchers assigned three CD4 naive, three CD4 memory, two CD8 naive and one CD8 memory plate to each donor. Study findings and constraints: Clonotypes shared by all four sorted-subset donors had higher generation probabilities than non-shared clonotypes. What rarefaction showed was incomplete sorted-subset sequencing despite large depth.

Concerning this clone itself: The antigen is unknown.

The table came from immunoSEQ multiplex PCR; TCRdb's copy has only in-frame clones and leaves some out. This table holds some 2.4 million clones, over 85% found once. Germline CDR1 is MGHRA and CDR2 is YSYEKL. V was cut by 3 bases and J by 3 bases, with 9 bases left in between. The CDR3 runs 13 residues. Sequenced input: naive CD4+ T cells from PBMCs. As for subset: CD45RA+ positively selected. This chain connects TRBV4-1 to TRBJ2-7; D may be TRBD1 or TRBD2 (5 bases each). The receptor's source is a man aged 18 to 30 in good health. Some clones in this sample may be carry-over from other donors' samples. The CDR3 DNA follows: TGCGCCAGCAGCCAGGGACCGGGCTACGAGCAGTACTTC. Translated, it gives CASSQGPGYEQYF.